The clone carrying this T cell receptor beta chain occurred many times. V dropped 7 bases and J dropped 0; count of bases not matched to a gene: 10. This CDR3 spans 15 amino acids. Germline V gene data show CDR1 as SGHRS and CDR2 as YFSETQ. The data stem from a study of CD8 T cells in ankylosing spondylitis. For TCR beta, libraries came from quantitative 5'-RACE with molecular barcodes. In TCRdb, the 5' RACE reads were re-called with MiXCR into one record per CDR3 protein. The data hold around 88,000 distinct CDR3 sequences, with approximately 9% observed a single time. The sequenced sample consisted of blood, either unsorted or a sorted T cell fraction (not recorded which). This receptor was obtained from a male donor with ankylosing spondylitis or in good health (not recorded which). The rearrangement links TRBV5-1 to TRBJ2-7; 7 bases line up with TRBD1. CDR3 sequence: CASSLQDRASYEQYF. CDR3 sequence (DNA): TGCGCCAGCTCACTTCAAGACAGGGCCTCCTACGAGCAGTACTTC. Full variable domain (remainder filled in from reference TRBV5-1 and TRBJ2-7): KAGVTQTPRYLIKTRGQQVTLSCSPISGHRSVSWYQQTPGQGLQFLFEYFSETQRNKGNFPGRFSGRQFSNSRSEMNVSTLELGDSALYLCASSLQDRASYEQYFGPGTRLTVT.